This TCR beta chain stems from a study of cytomegalovirus exposure and HLA in healthy donors (dated by TCRdb to the late 2010s). Concerning the study at large: According to a later analysis, the roughly 130 validation repertoires were produced on the same platform as the 600 to 850 repertoires of the first cohort. The study aimed to test whether cataloging public T cell receptors could reveal signatures of past pathogen exposure. In addition to the first cohort of 500 to 850 subjects, a separate validation cohort of some 120 different subjects was used. To predict cytomegalovirus infection status, the study brought together high-throughput TCR immunosequencing, statistical association of individual TCRs with disease status, and machine learning.

The donors were included in the validation cohort of 120 subjects, a group kept apart from the approximately 650-subject first cohort. The full study reports these points: Subsequent analysis determined that TCRs grouped into clusters in the first cohort also showed a tendency toward co-occurrence across the approximately 110 validation repertoires, and 85% to 95% of cluster scores exceeded 0. A few of the identified cytomegalovirus-associated TCR beta chains were confirmed in vitro to be specific for cytomegalovirus antigens. Most TCR sequences were observed very rarely across donors, whereas some public TCRs were present in many individuals. Cytomegalovirus status was reported to be diagnosed by the classifier with high specificity and sensitivity in both the original and validation cohorts. It was suggested by the authors that the approach could potentially be generalized to other disease states and immunological phenotypes. A later analysis lacked HLA typing for the validation cohort, so it scored co-occurrence in that cohort across all 120 repertoires. A total of 164 TCR beta chains were listed by the study as associated with cytomegalovirus.

CDR1 and CDR2 (KGHSH, LQKENI) derive from the germline V gene. The germline V end is reduced by 3 bases and the J end by 5 bases; junction bases left unmatched: 7. The CDR3 holds 15 amino acids from the cysteine to the phenylalanine. Only the CDR3 DNA is retained, 45 bases long and in frame from the first base. Concerning this clone itself: The clone's antigen remains unknown. Base quality data are lacking; no much larger clone is found one base away.

Receptor amplification or capture employed the immunoSEQ multiplex PCR assay. The paper's processing steps were these. A statistical classification framework was developed to diagnose cytomegalovirus status using the catalog of TCR beta chain sequences. As stored in TCRdb, this immuneACCESS dataset retains in-frame rearrangements with V and J assigned. A fraction of the clones does not appear; measured against another copy, unresolved V genes explain less than half of the discrepancy, and the remainder lacks a known reason. The DNA was the basis for D and trimming; V, J and clone size are from that table. Within this sample are some 340,000 clones, with around 90% of them counted one time only. 0.95% to 1.5% of the sample belongs to the ten largest clones.

Input material: PBMCs. This sequence was found in a woman in her 30s in good health and CMV-seropositive. This chain joins TRBV18 to TRBJ1-5; the junction holds 7 bases that match TRBD1. The CDR3 is CASSPHTGVDQPQHF. The DNA sequence is as follows: TGTGCCAGCTCACCCCATACAGGGGTTGATCAGCCCCAGCATTTT.